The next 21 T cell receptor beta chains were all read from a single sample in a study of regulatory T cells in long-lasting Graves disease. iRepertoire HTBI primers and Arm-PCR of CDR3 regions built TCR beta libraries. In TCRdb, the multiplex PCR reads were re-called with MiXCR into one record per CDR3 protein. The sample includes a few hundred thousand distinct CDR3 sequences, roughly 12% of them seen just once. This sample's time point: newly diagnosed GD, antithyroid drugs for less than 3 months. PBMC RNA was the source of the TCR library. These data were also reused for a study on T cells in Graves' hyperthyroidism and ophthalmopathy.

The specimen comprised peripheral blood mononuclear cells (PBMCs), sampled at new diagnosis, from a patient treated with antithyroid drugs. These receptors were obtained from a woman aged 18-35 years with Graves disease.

The CDR3 DNA sequence: TGCGCCAGCAGCTTGGCGACAGGGGATCGGGGCTACACCTTC. Residues: CASSLATGDRGYTF. V gene TRBV5-1 combines with J gene TRBJ1-2, with 8 bases that match TRBD1. There are 14 residues in the CDR3. Per the germline V gene, CDR1 is SGHRS and CDR2 is YFSETQ. Losses at the gene ends were 0 bases for V and 8 bases for J; bases not matched to a gene: 6.

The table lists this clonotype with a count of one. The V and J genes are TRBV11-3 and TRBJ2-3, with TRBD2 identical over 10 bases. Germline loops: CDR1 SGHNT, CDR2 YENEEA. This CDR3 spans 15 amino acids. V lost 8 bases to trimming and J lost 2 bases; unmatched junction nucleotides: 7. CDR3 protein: CASSAGGLDTDTQYF. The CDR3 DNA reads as TGTGCCAGCTCAGCGGGGGGGCTGGACACAGATACGCAGTATTTT.

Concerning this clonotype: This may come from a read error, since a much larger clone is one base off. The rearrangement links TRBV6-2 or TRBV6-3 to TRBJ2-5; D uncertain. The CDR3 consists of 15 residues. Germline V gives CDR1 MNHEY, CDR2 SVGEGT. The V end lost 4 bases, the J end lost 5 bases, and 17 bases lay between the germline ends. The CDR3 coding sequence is TGTGCCAGCAGTTGCACAGACATGGTCGGTGAGACCCAGTACTTC. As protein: CASSCTDMVGETQYF.

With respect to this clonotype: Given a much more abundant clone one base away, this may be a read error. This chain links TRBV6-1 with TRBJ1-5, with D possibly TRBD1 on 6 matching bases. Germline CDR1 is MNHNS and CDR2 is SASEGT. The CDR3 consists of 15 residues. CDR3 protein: CACSYSSGGNQPQHF. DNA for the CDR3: TGTGCCTGCAGTTACTCCTCAGGGGGCAATCAGCCCCAGCATTTT.

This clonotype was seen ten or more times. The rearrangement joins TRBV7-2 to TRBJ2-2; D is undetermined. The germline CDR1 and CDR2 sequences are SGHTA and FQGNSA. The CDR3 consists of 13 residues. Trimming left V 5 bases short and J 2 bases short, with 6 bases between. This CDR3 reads CASSQRNTGELFF. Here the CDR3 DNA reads TGTGCCAGCAGCCAAAGAAACACCGGGGAGCTGTTTTTT. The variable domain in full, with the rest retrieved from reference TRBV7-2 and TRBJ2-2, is GAGVSQSPSNKVTEKGKDVELRCDPISGHTALYWYRQSLGQGLEFLIYFQGNSAPDKSGLPSDRFSAERTGGSVSTLTIQRTQQEDSAVYLCASSQRNTGELFFGEGSRLTVL.

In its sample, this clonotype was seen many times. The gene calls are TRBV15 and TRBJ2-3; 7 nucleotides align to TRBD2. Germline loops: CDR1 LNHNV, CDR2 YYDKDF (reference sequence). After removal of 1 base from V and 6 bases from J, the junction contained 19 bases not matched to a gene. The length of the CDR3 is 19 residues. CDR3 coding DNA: TGTGCCACCAGCAGAGGGGAATGGGACTACCCTCCTCACGGGGATACGCAGTATTTT. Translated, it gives CATSRGEWDYPPHGDTQYF.

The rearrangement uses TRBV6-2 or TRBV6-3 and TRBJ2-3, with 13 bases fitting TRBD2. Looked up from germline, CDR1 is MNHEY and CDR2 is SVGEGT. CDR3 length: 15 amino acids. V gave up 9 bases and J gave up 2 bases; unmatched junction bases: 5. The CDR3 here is CASLLAGGNTDTQYF. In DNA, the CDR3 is TGTGCCAGTCTACTAGCGGGGGGGAACACAGATACGCAGTATTTT.

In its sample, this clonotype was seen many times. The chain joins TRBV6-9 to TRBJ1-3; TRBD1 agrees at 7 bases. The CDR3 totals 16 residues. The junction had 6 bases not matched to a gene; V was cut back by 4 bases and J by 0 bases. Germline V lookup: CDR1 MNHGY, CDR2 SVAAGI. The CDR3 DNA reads TGTGCCAGCAGTTCCCAGGGGGTCCGCTCTGGAAACACCATATATTTT. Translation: CASSSQGVRSGNTIYF.

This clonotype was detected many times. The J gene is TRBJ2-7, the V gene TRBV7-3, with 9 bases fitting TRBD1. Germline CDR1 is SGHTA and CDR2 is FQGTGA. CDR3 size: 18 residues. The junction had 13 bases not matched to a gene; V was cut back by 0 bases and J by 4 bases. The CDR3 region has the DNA TGTGCCAGCAGCTTAACCCTAACCGGGACAGGGAAGACTTACGAGCAGTACGTC. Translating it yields CASSLTLTGTGKTYEQYV.

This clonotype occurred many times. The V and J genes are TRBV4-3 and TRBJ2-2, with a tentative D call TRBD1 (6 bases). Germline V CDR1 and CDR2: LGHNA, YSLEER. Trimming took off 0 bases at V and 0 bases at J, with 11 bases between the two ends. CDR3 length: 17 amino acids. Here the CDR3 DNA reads TGCGCCAGCAGCCAAGAAGACAGGACCTCGAACACCGGGGAGCTGTTTTTT. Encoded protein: CASSQEDRTSNTGELFF.

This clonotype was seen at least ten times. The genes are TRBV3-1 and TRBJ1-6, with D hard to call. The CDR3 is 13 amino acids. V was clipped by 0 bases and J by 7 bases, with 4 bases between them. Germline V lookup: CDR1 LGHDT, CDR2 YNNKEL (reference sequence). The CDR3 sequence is CASSQENNSPLHF. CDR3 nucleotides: TGTGCCAGCAGCCAAGAGAACAATTCACCCCTCCACTTT.

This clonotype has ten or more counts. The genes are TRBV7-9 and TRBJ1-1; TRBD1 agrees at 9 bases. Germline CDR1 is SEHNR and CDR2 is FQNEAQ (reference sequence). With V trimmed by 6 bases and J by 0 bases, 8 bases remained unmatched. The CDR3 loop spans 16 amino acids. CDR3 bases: TGTGCCAGCAGGCGGGACAGGGTAGGGCTGAACACTGAAGCTTTCTTT. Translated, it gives CASRRDRVGLNTEAFF.

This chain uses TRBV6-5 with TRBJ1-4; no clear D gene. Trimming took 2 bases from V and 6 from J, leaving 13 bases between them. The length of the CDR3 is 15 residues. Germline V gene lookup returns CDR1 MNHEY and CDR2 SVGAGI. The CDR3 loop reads CASSYQTAADEKLFF. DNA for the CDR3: TGTGCCAGCAGTTACCAAACAGCGGCGGATGAAAAACTGTTTTTT.

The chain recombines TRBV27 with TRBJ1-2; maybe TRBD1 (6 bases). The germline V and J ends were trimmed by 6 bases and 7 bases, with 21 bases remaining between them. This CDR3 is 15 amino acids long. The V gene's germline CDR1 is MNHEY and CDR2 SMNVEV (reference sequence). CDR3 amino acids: CASRPRGHMYRGYTF. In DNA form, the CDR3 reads TGTGCCAGCAGACCCCGGGGACATATGTATCGTGGCTACACCTTC.

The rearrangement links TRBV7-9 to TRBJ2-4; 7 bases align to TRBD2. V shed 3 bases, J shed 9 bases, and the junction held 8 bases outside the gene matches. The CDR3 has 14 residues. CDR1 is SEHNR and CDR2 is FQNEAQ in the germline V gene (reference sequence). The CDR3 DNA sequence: TGTGCCAGCAGCTTCGGGGGGAGGGCCCCCATTCAGTACTTC. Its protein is CASSFGGRAPIQYF.

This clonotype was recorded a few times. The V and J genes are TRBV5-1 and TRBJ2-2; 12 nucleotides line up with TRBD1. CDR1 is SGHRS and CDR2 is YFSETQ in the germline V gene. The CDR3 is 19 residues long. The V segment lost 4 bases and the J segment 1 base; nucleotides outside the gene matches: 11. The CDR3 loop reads CASSPRSGQGAGNTGELFF. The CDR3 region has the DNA TGCGCCAGCAGCCCCCGGTCGGGACAGGGGGCGGGGAACACCGGGGAGCTGTTTTTT.

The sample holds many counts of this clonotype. In DNA, the CDR3 is TGTGCCACCGGACAGGGCTGGAGGGAGCTGTTTTTT. This codes for CATGQGWRELFF. The J gene is TRBJ2-2, the V gene TRBV6-2 or TRBV6-3; TRBD1 matches at 8 bases. This CDR3 contains 12 residues. Looked up from germline, CDR1 is MNHEY and CDR2 is SVGEGT. With V trimmed by 10 bases and J by 9 bases, 7 bases remained unmatched.

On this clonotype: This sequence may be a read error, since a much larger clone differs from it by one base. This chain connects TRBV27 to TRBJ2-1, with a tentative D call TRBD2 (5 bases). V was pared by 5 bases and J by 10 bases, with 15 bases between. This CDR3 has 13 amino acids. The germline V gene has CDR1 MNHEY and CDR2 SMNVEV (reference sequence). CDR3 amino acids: CASSPRAIGEQFF. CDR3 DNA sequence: TGTGCCAGCAGTCCGAGGGCAATAGGGGAGCAGTTCTTC.

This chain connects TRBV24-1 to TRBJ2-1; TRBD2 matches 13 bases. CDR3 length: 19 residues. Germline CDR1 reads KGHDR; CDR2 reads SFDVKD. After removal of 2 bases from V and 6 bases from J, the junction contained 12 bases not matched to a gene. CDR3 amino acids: CATSDSLAGGPGSANEQFF. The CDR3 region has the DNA TGTGCCACCAGTGATTCACTAGCGGGAGGGCCGGGATCAGCCAATGAGCAGTTCTTC.

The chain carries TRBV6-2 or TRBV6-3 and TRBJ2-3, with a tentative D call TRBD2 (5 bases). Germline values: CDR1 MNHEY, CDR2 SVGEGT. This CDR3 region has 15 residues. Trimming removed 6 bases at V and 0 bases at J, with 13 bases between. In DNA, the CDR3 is TGTGCCAGCAGGAGGGCCGGGATTAGCACAGATACGCAGTATTTT. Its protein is CASRRAGISTDTQYF.

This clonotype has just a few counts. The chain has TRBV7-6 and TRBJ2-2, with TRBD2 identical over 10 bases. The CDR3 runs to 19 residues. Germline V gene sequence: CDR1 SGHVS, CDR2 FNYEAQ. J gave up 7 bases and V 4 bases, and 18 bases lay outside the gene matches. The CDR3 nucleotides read TGTGCCAGCAGCTCGATTTCGACCGGGACTAGCGTGAGCTACGGGGAGCTGTTTTTT. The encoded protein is CASSSISTGTSVSYGELFF.